A single T cell receptor (beta chain) is shown here with its context. Its antigen remains unidentified. One end of the junction does not line up with germline, which may come from a read error. These data are taken from a study of tumor-infiltrating lymphocytes in primary liver carcinoma. Germline V CDR1 and CDR2: SGHAT, FQNNGV. The CDR3 covers 17 residues. Co-extracting RNA and DNA was done with 20-30 mg of unsorted bulk tissue as input. The study's findings and limits: The overlap of tumor-adjacent and tumor-blood pairs was smaller than that of tumor region pairs. Present in all five tumor regions were only about 7.5-25% of the top clones.

TCR beta cDNA came from around 500 ng total RNA, primed with a constant-region primer. The TCR beta library was amplified through three nested multiplex PCR rounds in a modified ARM-PCR procedure. Rounds one and two of PCR, each of 10 cycles, were primed with TRBV1-TRBV30 forward primers and a C-beta reverse primer. TCRdb itself ran the multiplex PCR reads through MiXCR, one entry per CDR3 protein. The sample holds about 35,000 distinct CDR3 sequences, roughly 80% seen once. This TCR was recovered from a man in his forties with primary liver carcinoma and hepatitis B virus infection. Sequencing used liver tumor tissue from sampling region 4. The subset here: tumor region T4, right-lateral pole. The chain links TRBV11-2 to TRBJ2-4; TRBD2 matches 10 bases. The CDR3 is CASCLDTSGIAKNIQYF. DNA of the CDR3: TGTGCCAGCTGCTTAGATACTAGCGGGATTGCCAAAAACATTCAGTACTTT.